The rows below give T cell receptor beta chains drawn from one sample of a study of blood T cells in healthy people across ages. TCRdb re-called the 5' RACE reads through MiXCR, storing one row per CDR3 protein. The table shows fewer than 2 million distinct CDR3 sequences, with 30% to 40% occurring only once. Specimen: blood. These receptor sequences come from a human donor in good health. Both conserved end residues are part of each CDR3. Each record gives: J gene, CDR3 length, V gene, clone size, D gene, CDR3 protein, CDR3 DNA. D genes are given only for firm matches. The size of a clone is reported for some rows only, either as once, few or many, or as a class for expanded clones.

J: TRBJ2-3
length: 15
V: TRBV6-5
size: .
D: .
CDR3: CASSPVWGMLDTQYF
DNA: TGTGCCAGCAGCCCCGTATGGGGGATGCTAGATACGCAGTATTTT

J: TRBJ2-1
length: 13
V: TRBV25-1
size: few
D: TRBD1
CDR3: CASRGTGFNEQFF
DNA: TGTGCCAGCAGGGGGACAGGGTTCAATGAGCAGTTCTTC

J: TRBJ2-1
length: 15
V: TRBV4-1
size: few
D: TRBD2
CDR3: CASSRGLVPYNEQFF
DNA: TGCGCCAGCAGCCGAGGACTAGTTCCCTACAATGAGCAGTTCTTC

J: TRBJ2-5
length: 14
V: TRBV5-1
size: .
D: TRBD1
CDR3: CASSTGQGLETQYF
DNA: TGCGCCAGCAGCACGGGACAGGGGTTGGAGACCCAGTACTTC

J: TRBJ2-3
length: 19
V: TRBV7-2
size: once
D: .
CDR3: CASSVNPGRAGKAKDTQYF
DNA: TGTGCCAGCAGCGTAAACCCGGGCCGGGCAGGGAAGGCCAAAGATACGCAGTATTTT

J: TRBJ2-7
length: 14
V: TRBV13
size: .
D: .
CDR3: CASSPSLMGYEQYF
DNA: TGTGCCAGCAGTCCCTCGTTGATGGGCTACGAGCAGTACTTC

J: TRBJ2-1
length: 12
V: TRBV12-3/TRBV12-4
size: .
D: .
CDR3: CASSFTRNEQFF
DNA: TGTGCCAGCAGTTTTACCCGAAATGAGCAGTTCTTC

J: TRBJ2-2
length: 15
V: TRBV6-2/TRBV6-3
size: once
D: .
CDR3: CASSQTRADTGELFF
DNA: TGTGCCAGCAGTCAAACCAGGGCCGACACCGGGGAGCTGTTTTTT

J: TRBJ2-6
length: 14
V: TRBV20-1
size: few
D: .
CDR3: CSATGPLGANVLTF
DNA: TGCAGTGCCACAGGACCTCTCGGGGCCAACGTCCTGACTTTC

J: TRBJ1-1
length: 12
V: TRBV7-8
size: .
D: .
CDR3: CASSFAPYQAFF
DNA: TGTGCCAGCAGCTTTGCCCCTTACCAAGCTTTCTTT

J: TRBJ2-3
length: 14
V: TRBV7-2
size: .
D: .
CDR3: CASSLVSYSDTQYF
DNA: TGTGCCAGCAGCTTAGTCAGTTATTCAGATACGCAGTATTTT

J: TRBJ1-6
length: 17
V: TRBV20-1
size: once
D: TRBD1
CDR3: CSASGQGARSYNSPLHF
DNA: TGCAGTGCTTCCGGACAGGGGGCGCGGTCCTATAATTCACCCCTCCACTTT

J: TRBJ2-3
length: 13
V: TRBV7-9
size: .
D: .
CDR3: CASRSSRGDTQYF
DNA: TGTGCCAGCAGGTCTAGCAGGGGCGATACGCAGTATTTT

J: TRBJ1-6
length: 13
V: TRBV5-1
size: .
D: .
CDR3: CASSLDQNSPLHF
DNA: TGCGCCAGCAGCCTGGACCAGAATTCACCCCTCCACTTT

J: TRBJ2-1
length: 15
V: TRBV11-3
size: .
D: .
CDR3: CASSIGQGMNNEQFF
DNA: TGTGCCAGTAGTATCGGGCAGGGTATGAACAATGAGCAGTTCTTC

J: TRBJ2-5
length: 15
V: TRBV15
size: few
D: .
CDR3: CATSRDRVEGETQYF
DNA: TGTGCCACCAGCAGAGATCGGGTGGAGGGAGAGACCCAGTACTTC

J: TRBJ2-7
length: 15
V: TRBV5-5
size: .
D: TRBD2
CDR3: CASSFGLAAWGEQYF
DNA: TGTGCCAGCAGCTTCGGACTAGCCGCCTGGGGCGAGCAGTACTTC

J: TRBJ2-7
length: 15
V: TRBV4-3
size: many
D: TRBD1
CDR3: CASSQDWTGVYEQYF
DNA: TGCGCCAGCAGCCAAGATTGGACAGGGGTCTACGAGCAGTACTTC

J: TRBJ1-4
length: 16
V: TRBV10-3
size: .
D: .
CDR3: CAISDYRGRGNEKLFF
DNA: TGTGCCATCAGTGACTACCGCGGACGGGGTAATGAAAAACTGTTTTTT

J: TRBJ2-6
length: 14
V: TRBV6-2/TRBV6-3
size: .
D: .
CDR3: CASSYPKREVVLTF
DNA: TGTGCCAGCAGTTACCCCAAAAGGGAAGTCGTCCTGACTTTC

J: TRBJ1-1
length: 14
V: TRBV5-6
size: few
D: .
CDR3: CASSLVEARAEAFF
DNA: TGTGCCAGCAGCTTGGTCGAGGCGCGCGCTGAAGCTTTCTTT

J: TRBJ1-1
length: 12
V: TRBV7-7
size: few
D: .
CDR3: CASSSQTAEAFF
DNA: TGTGCTAGCAGCTCACAGACAGCTGAAGCTTTCTTT